These T cell receptor beta chains were read from a single sample in a study of identical twins. MiXCR was run by TCRdb on the 5' RACE reads, yielding one entry per CDR3 protein. This repertoire shows 510,000 or so distinct CDR3 sequences, roughly 15% found once; its top ten account for 0.35% to 0.45%. These sequences were also reported in another study, on yellow fever vaccine responses in identical twins.

Sequenced material: CD4+ T cells sorted from blood. These receptors were obtained from a woman in her late teens or twenties in good health. The CDR3 runs from the conserved cysteine through the conserved F or W. The order of the fields is J gene, D gene, clone size, V gene, CDR3 DNA, CDR3 protein. D genes are given only for firm matches. The size of a clone is reported for some rows only, either as once, few or many, or as a class for expanded clones.

TRBJ2-7 | NA | NA | TRBV19 | TGTGCCAGTAGCACGACCCAGGGAAGGCACGAGCAGTACTTC | CASSTTQGRHEQYF
TRBJ1-6 | NA | NA | TRBV12-3/TRBV12-4 | TGTGCCAGCAGTCCAGGGCTCAAGGGTTCACCCCTCCACTTT | CASSPGLKGSPLHF
TRBJ2-2 | NA | few | TRBV24-1 | TGTGCCACCAGCGGTCGGGGCAGGGGGAACACCGGGGAGCTGTTTTTT | CATSGRGRGNTGELFF
TRBJ2-1 | TRBD2 | NA | TRBV7-7 | TGTGCCAGCAGCGTAGGACTAGCGGGAGACGAGCAGTTCTTC | CASSVGLAGDEQFF
TRBJ2-1 | TRBD2 | NA | TRBV6-5 | TGTGCCAGCAGTTTCCGGGGGACTAGCTTCAATGAGCAGTTCTTC | CASSFRGTSFNEQFF
TRBJ2-2 | NA | few | TRBV27 | TGTGCCAGCAGTTTGAAAGGGGCAGGGATCGGGGAGCTGTTTTTT | CASSLKGAGIGELFF
TRBJ2-2 | NA | few | TRBV7-8 | TGTGCCAGCAGCTTTACCGAAATCACCGGGGAGCTGTTTTTT | CASSFTEITGELFF
TRBJ1-5 | NA | NA | TRBV7-9 | TGTGCCAGCAGCTTAGGGCTGACGGCTGGGGAGGATCAGCCCCAGCATTTT | CASSLGLTAGEDQPQHF
TRBJ2-5 | NA | NA | TRBV6-5 | TGTGCCAGCAGTTACCAGAGGGGGGACCAAGAGACCCAGTACTTC | CASSYQRGDQETQYF
TRBJ2-1 | TRBD2 | NA | TRBV14 | TGTGCCAGCAGCCAAGGAGGCGGACTAGCGAGAAGGGCTACCTACAATGAGCAGTTCTTC | CASSQGGGLARRATYNEQFF
TRBJ1-2 | NA | few | TRBV10-2 | TGCGCCAGCAGGTCCTACGGCGCCTATGGCTACACCTTC | CASRSYGAYGYTF
TRBJ1-6 | NA | NA | TRBV4-1 | TGCGCCAGCAGCCAAGATCCGGGCAGGGCTTTAATTTCACCCCTCCACTTT | CASSQDPGRALISPLHF
TRBJ2-5 | NA | NA | TRBV5-1 | TGCGCCAGCAGCCGGACCGACAGGGAGACCCAGTACTTC | CASSRTDRETQYF
TRBJ2-3 | TRBD2 | NA | TRBV15 | TGTGCCACCAGCAGAGAGGGAACTAGCGGGTTCGATACGCAGTATTTT | CATSREGTSGFDTQYF
TRBJ1-1 | NA | few | TRBV10-2 | TGCGCCAGCAGCACACAGGGGAACACTGAAGCTTTCTTT | CASSTQGNTEAFF
TRBJ1-1 | NA | few | TRBV28 | TGTGCCAGCAGTTTACCCCCGGGAATGAACACTGAAGCTTTCTTT | CASSLPPGMNTEAFF
TRBJ2-1 | NA | few | TRBV6-1 | TGTGCCAGCAGGGGGGCAGGGCAAGCCTACAATGAGCAGTTCTTC | CASRGAGQAYNEQFF
TRBJ1-2 | NA | NA | TRBV20-1 | TGCAGTGCTAGAGATAGCGTAGAGGGTAACTATGGCTACACCTTC | CSARDSVEGNYGYTF
TRBJ2-7 | NA | few | TRBV28 | TGTGCTATCCCGGGACCCACCACCGAGCAGTACTTC | CAIPGPTTEQYF
TRBJ2-5 | NA | NA | TRBV29-1 | TGCAGCGTCCCTGTGTATGGGCAGACCCAAGAGACCCAGTACTTC | CSVPVYGQTQETQYF
TRBJ2-2 | TRBD2 | few | TRBV12-3/TRBV12-4 | TGTGCCAGCACTGTAGCGGGAGCCGGGGAGGGGGAGCTGTTTTTT | CASTVAGAGEGELFF
TRBJ1-1 | NA | few | TRBV12-3/TRBV12-4 | TGTGCCAGCAGTGACCGGGTATGGACTGAAGCTTTCTTT | CASSDRVWTEAFF